This is a list of T cell receptor beta chains from one sample in a study of beta chain features in type 1 diabetes. Using immunoSEQ multiplex PCR, the repertoire was profiled, and TCRdb retains in-frame clones only, with some absent. The data hold some 160,000 clones, with about 10% observed a single time. Specimen: central memory CD4+ T cells from blood. The receptors come from a woman in her twenties or thirties with type 1 diabetes. Each CDR3 is given with its conserved first and last residue. Each record gives: J gene, clone size, V gene, D gene, CDR3 protein, CDR3 DNA. A D gene is named only where the DNA matches it firmly. Clone size is given for some rows only: seen once, a few or many times, or a class if the clone is expanded.

j_call: TRBJ2-1; clone_size: .; v_call: TRBV28; d_call: TRBD2; cdr3_aa: CASTLTSGNYNEQFF; cdr3_nt: TGTGCCAGCACCCTGACTAGCGGGAACTACAATGAGCAGTTCTTC
j_call: TRBJ2-7; clone_size: few; v_call: TRBV20-1; d_call: .; cdr3_aa: CSAPKRSEQYF; cdr3_nt: TGCAGTGCTCCTAAAAGATCCGAGCAGTACTTC
j_call: TRBJ1-1; clone_size: .; v_call: TRBV19; d_call: .; cdr3_aa: CASRNGQWNTEAFF; cdr3_nt: TGTGCCAGTAGAAACGGACAGTGGAACACTGAAGCTTTCTTT
j_call: TRBJ1-2; clone_size: few; v_call: TRBV2; d_call: .; cdr3_aa: CASSEKGNYGYTF; cdr3_nt: TGTGCCAGCAGTGAGAAGGGGAACTATGGCTACACCTTC
j_call: TRBJ2-7; clone_size: few; v_call: TRBV5-1; d_call: .; cdr3_aa: CASSLLPGPHEQYF; cdr3_nt: TGCGCCAGCAGCTTGCTTCCAGGGCCCCACGAGCAGTACTTC
j_call: TRBJ2-5; clone_size: .; v_call: TRBV28; d_call: TRBD1; cdr3_aa: CASSRDRAETQYF; cdr3_nt: TGTGCCAGCAGTAGGGACAGGGCTGAGACCCAGTACTTC
j_call: TRBJ1-2; clone_size: few; v_call: TRBV7-2; d_call: TRBD1; cdr3_aa: CASSLFGTGVDYGYTF; cdr3_nt: TGTGCCAGCAGCTTATTCGGTACAGGGGTAGACTATGGCTACACCTTC
j_call: TRBJ2-5; clone_size: .; v_call: TRBV5-6; d_call: TRBD2; cdr3_aa: CASSLGGTSGFETQYF; cdr3_nt: TGTGCCAGCAGCTTGGGCGGGACTAGCGGGTTTGAGACCCAGTACTTC
j_call: TRBJ2-1; clone_size: .; v_call: TRBV9; d_call: TRBD2; cdr3_aa: CASSVEGLAAYNEQFF; cdr3_nt: TGTGCCAGCAGCGTAGAGGGACTAGCGGCCTACAATGAGCAGTTCTTC
j_call: TRBJ1-5; clone_size: .; v_call: TRBV2; d_call: TRBD1; cdr3_aa: CASSRDSGGSQPQHF; cdr3_nt: TGTGCCAGCAGTCGGGACTCAGGGGGTAGCCAGCCCCAGCATTTT
j_call: TRBJ1-2; clone_size: many; v_call: TRBV4-1; d_call: .; cdr3_aa: CASSQNRETHYGYTF; cdr3_nt: TGCGCCAGCAGCCAGAACAGGGAAACCCACTATGGCTACACCTTC
j_call: TRBJ2-5; clone_size: .; v_call: TRBV5-4; d_call: .; cdr3_aa: CASTRGTGKETQYF; cdr3_nt: TGTGCCAGCACCCGGGGGACGGGAAAAGAGACCCAGTACTTC
j_call: TRBJ2-5; clone_size: .; v_call: TRBV4-2; d_call: TRBD2; cdr3_aa: CASSQERNGGETQYF; cdr3_nt: TGTGCCAGCAGCCAAGAGAGGAACGGGGGGGAGACCCAGTACTTC
j_call: TRBJ2-7; clone_size: few; v_call: TRBV28; d_call: .; cdr3_aa: CASSSYSYEQYF; cdr3_nt: TGTGCCAGCAGTTCCTACAGTTACGAGCAGTACTTC
j_call: TRBJ1-4; clone_size: .; v_call: TRBV4-2; d_call: .; cdr3_aa: CASAKNGGRAETNEKLFF; cdr3_nt: TGTGCCAGCGCGAAGAACGGGGGGCGGGCCGAGACTAATGAAAAACTGTTTTTT
j_call: TRBJ2-5; clone_size: many; v_call: TRBV29-1; d_call: .; cdr3_aa: CSVDNGKETQYF; cdr3_nt: TGCAGCGTTGATAACGGGAAAGAGACCCAGTACTTC
j_call: TRBJ2-3; clone_size: .; v_call: TRBV12-5; d_call: TRBD2; cdr3_aa: CASGSGTSTNTDTQYF; cdr3_nt: TGTGCTAGTGGTTCCGGGACTAGCACAAACACAGATACGCAGTATTTT
j_call: TRBJ1-4; clone_size: few; v_call: TRBV27; d_call: .; cdr3_aa: CASSLSGAGEKLFF; cdr3_nt: TGTGCCAGCAGTTTATCAGGGGCAGGCGAAAAACTGTTTTTT
j_call: TRBJ2-7; clone_size: few; v_call: TRBV4-2; d_call: TRBD2; cdr3_aa: CASSQELGLAGLEQYF; cdr3_nt: TGTGCCAGCAGCCAAGAACTGGGACTAGCGGGACTCGAGCAGTACTTC
j_call: TRBJ2-5; clone_size: .; v_call: TRBV7-9; d_call: TRBD2; cdr3_aa: CATNPGLAGLGQETQYF; cdr3_nt: TGTGCCACCAACCCGGGACTAGCGGGTTTGGGGCAAGAGACCCAGTACTTC
j_call: TRBJ2-1; clone_size: few; v_call: TRBV4-1; d_call: .; cdr3_aa: CASSQEGGSTGEQFF; cdr3_nt: TGCGCCAGCAGCCAAGAAGGTGGAAGCACAGGTGAGCAGTTCTTC
j_call: TRBJ2-5; clone_size: .; v_call: TRBV2; d_call: .; cdr3_aa: CASSGNSGVQETQYF; cdr3_nt: TGTGCCAGCAGTGGTAACAGCGGAGTACAAGAGACCCAGTACTTC
j_call: TRBJ2-3; clone_size: .; v_call: TRBV2; d_call: .; cdr3_aa: CAIAYDTLSTDTQYF; cdr3_nt: TGTGCCATCGCTTACGACACCCTCAGCACAGATACGCAGTATTTT
j_call: TRBJ2-1; clone_size: few; v_call: TRBV11-1; d_call: TRBD2; cdr3_aa: CASSFTGTSSYNEQFF; cdr3_nt: TGTGCCAGCAGCTTTACCGGGACTAGCTCCTACAATGAGCAGTTCTTC
j_call: TRBJ2-5; clone_size: few; v_call: TRBV5-1; d_call: TRBD1; cdr3_aa: CASSLIGQGETQYF; cdr3_nt: TGCGCCAGCAGCTTGATTGGACAGGGGGAGACCCAGTACTTC
j_call: TRBJ1-5; clone_size: few; v_call: TRBV28; d_call: .; cdr3_aa: CASTGTLGRSQHF; cdr3_nt: TGTGCCAGCACCGGGACTCTTGGGAGGTCCCAGCATTTT
j_call: TRBJ2-7; clone_size: few; v_call: TRBV7-9; d_call: .; cdr3_aa: CASSLVTGSYEQYF; cdr3_nt: TGTGCCAGCAGCTTAGTCACGGGCTCCTACGAGCAGTACTTC
j_call: TRBJ1-5; clone_size: .; v_call: TRBV5-1; d_call: .; cdr3_aa: CASSAGWRQPQHF; cdr3_nt: TGCGCCAGCAGCGCAGGGTGGCGGCAGCCCCAGCATTTT
j_call: TRBJ1-4; clone_size: few; v_call: TRBV30; d_call: TRBD1; cdr3_aa: CAWKRTGVNEKLFF; cdr3_nt: TGTGCCTGGAAAAGGACAGGGGTTAATGAAAAACTGTTTTTT
j_call: TRBJ2-5; clone_size: few; v_call: TRBV5-1; d_call: TRBD1; cdr3_aa: CASSLYLQGFQETQYF; cdr3_nt: TGCGCCAGCAGCTTGTATCTACAGGGGTTCCAAGAGACCCAGTACTTC
j_call: TRBJ1-1; clone_size: .; v_call: TRBV6-5; d_call: .; cdr3_aa: CASSPPGTMVLGAFF; cdr3_nt: TGTGCCAGCAGCCCCCCCGGGACAATGGTCCTGGGAGCTTTCTTT
j_call: TRBJ2-3; clone_size: .; v_call: TRBV29-1; d_call: .; cdr3_aa: CSIEREWDTQYF; cdr3_nt: TGCAGCATTGAAAGAGAGTGGGATACGCAGTATTTT
j_call: TRBJ2-1; clone_size: .; v_call: TRBV28; d_call: .; cdr3_aa: CASSRSGSYNEQFF; cdr3_nt: TGTGCCAGCAGCCGTAGCGGCTCCTACAATGAGCAGTTCTTC
j_call: TRBJ1-5; clone_size: .; v_call: TRBV13; d_call: .; cdr3_aa: CASSPPERPQHF; cdr3_nt: TGTGCCAGCAGCCCGCCAGAACGGCCCCAGCATTTT
j_call: TRBJ1-2; clone_size: few; v_call: TRBV29-1; d_call: .; cdr3_aa: CSVEPETALYGYTF; cdr3_nt: TGCAGCGTTGAACCCGAGACAGCCCTATATGGCTACACCTTC
j_call: TRBJ2-3; clone_size: .; v_call: TRBV5-1; d_call: TRBD2; cdr3_aa: CASSQLAGDPDTQYF; cdr3_nt: TGCGCCAGCAGCCAACTAGCGGGAGACCCAGATACGCAGTATTTT
j_call: TRBJ1-4; clone_size: few; v_call: TRBV7-2; d_call: TRBD1; cdr3_aa: CASSSQGVDEKLFF; cdr3_nt: TGTGCCAGCAGCTCACAGGGGGTTGATGAAAAACTGTTTTTT